This T cell receptor beta chain was profiled in a study of cytomegalovirus exposure and HLA in healthy donors. PCR primers comprised 60 Vbeta and 13 Jbeta primers. TCRdb's table, derived via immunoSEQ multiplex PCR, lists solely in-frame clones and lacks some. The table lists about 180,000 clones, 81% of them singletons. Material for sequencing was PBMCs. The clonotype originates from a woman aged 25 to 39 in good health and CMV-seronegative.

This chain's CDR3 is CASSETLAGPLTQYEQYF. CDR3 in DNA: TGTGCCAGCAGTGAAACCCTAGCGGGGCCTTTAACCCAATACGAGCAGTACTTC. The chain is built from TRBV6-1 and TRBJ2-7; TRBD2 aligns across 9 bases. J lost 4 bases, V lost 2 bases, and 15 bases had no gene match. Germline V gene data show CDR1 as MNHNS and CDR2 as SASEGT. CDR3 length: 18 amino acids.